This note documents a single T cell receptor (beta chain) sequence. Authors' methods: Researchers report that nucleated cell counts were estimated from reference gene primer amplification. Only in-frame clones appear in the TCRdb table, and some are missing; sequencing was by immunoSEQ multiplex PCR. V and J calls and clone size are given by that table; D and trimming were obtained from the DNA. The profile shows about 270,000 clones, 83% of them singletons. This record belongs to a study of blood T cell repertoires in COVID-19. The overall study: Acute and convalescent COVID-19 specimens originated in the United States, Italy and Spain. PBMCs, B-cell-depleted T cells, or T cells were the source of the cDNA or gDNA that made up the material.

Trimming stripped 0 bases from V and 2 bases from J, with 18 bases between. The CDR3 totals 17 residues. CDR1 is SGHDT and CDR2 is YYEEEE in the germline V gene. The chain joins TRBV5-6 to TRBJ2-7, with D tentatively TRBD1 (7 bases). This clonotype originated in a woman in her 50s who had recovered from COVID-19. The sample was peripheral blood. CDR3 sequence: CASSLAGTAGWTYEQYF. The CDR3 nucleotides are TGTGCCAGCAGCTTGGCCGGGACAGCGGGCTGGACCTACGAGCAGTACTTC.